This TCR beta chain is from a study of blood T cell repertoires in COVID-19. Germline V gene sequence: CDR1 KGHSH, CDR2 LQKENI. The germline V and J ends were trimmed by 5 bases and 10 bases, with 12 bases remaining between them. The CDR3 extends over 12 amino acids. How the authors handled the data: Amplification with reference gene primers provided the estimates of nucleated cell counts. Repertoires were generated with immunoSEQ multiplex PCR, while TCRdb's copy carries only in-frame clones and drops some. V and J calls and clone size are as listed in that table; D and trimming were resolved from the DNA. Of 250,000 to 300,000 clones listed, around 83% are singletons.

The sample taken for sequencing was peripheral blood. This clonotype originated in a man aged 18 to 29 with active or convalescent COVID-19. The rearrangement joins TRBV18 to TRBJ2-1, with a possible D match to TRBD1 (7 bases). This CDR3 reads CASSDREDEQFF. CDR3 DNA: TGTGCCAGCTCAGACAGGGAGGACGAGCAGTTCTTC.